This T cell receptor beta chain comes out of a study of a mutant IDH1 vaccine in newly diagnosed glioma. Study overall: Vaccines were begun 4-6 weeks after radiotherapy alone, or with temozolomide cycles.

Generated by immunoSEQ multiplex PCR, the TCRdb table keeps only in-frame clones and is missing some. The profile covers roughly 86,000 clones, with 89% appearing a single time and over 0.7% taken by the ten largest. Deletions cut 6 bases from V and 1 base from J, with 11 bases between. Germline CDR1 reads MDHEN; CDR2 reads SYDVKM. The length of the CDR3 is 14 residues. Indicated time point: week 47, end of study. Vaccination comprised doses that each held 300 ug of mutant IDH1 20-mer peptide, plus topical imiquimod. Eight vaccinations went to patients in weeks 1, 3, 5, 7, 11, 15, 19, 23. On this clone: Its antigen is not known.

This TCR came from a woman aged 45-60 years with glioma. This chain links TRBV28 with TRBJ2-3, with a possible D match to TRBD1 (5 bases). The sample in question was PBMCs, obtained from a glioma patient whose treatment included an IDH1 peptide vaccine. As DNA, the CDR3 is TGTGCCAGCAGCTTAGACAGTCGCACAGATACGCAGTATTTT. It codes for CASSLDSRTDTQYF.